Listed below are T cell receptor beta chains from one sample, sequenced in a study of shared clonotypes between healthy human individuals. Here immunoSEQ multiplex PCR was the method, and the copy in TCRdb shows in-frame clones only, minus some. Seen here are hundreds of thousands of clones, around 96% observed once, and the top ten hold 0.05% to 0.07%. Sequences were obtained from naive CD4+ T cells sorted from blood. These receptors were obtained from a woman in her thirties in good health. CDR3s include the opening cysteine and the closing phenylalanine or tryptophan. The order of the fields is D gene, clone size, V gene, J gene, CDR3 length, CDR3 protein, CDR3 DNA. A D gene is named only where the DNA matches it firmly. Clone size is stated in some rows and not others, as once, few, many or a class when expanded.

d_gene: TRBD2; abundance: once; v_gene: TRBV5-1; j_gene: TRBJ2-5; len: 14; CDR3aa: CASSLALGGGPQYF; CDR3nt: TGCGCCAGCAGCTTGGCCCTCGGGGGAGGGCCCCAGTACTTC
d_gene: TRBD2; abundance: NA; v_gene: TRBV7-9; j_gene: TRBJ2-7; len: 15; CDR3aa: CASSLVAGGTYEQYF; CDR3nt: TGTGCCAGCAGCTTAGTAGCGGGAGGTACTTACGAGCAGTACTTC
d_gene: TRBD2; abundance: NA; v_gene: TRBV4-2; j_gene: TRBJ2-7; len: 16; CDR3aa: CASSQDGTSGIKEQYF; CDR3nt: TGTGCCAGCAGCCAAGATGGGACTAGCGGGATAAAGGAGCAGTACTTC
d_gene: NA; abundance: NA; v_gene: TRBV18; j_gene: TRBJ2-7; len: 14; CDR3aa: CASSPGALSYEQYF; CDR3nt: TGTGCCAGCTCACCGGGGGCCCTTAGCTACGAGCAGTACTTC
d_gene: TRBD1; abundance: NA; v_gene: TRBV6-5; j_gene: TRBJ1-3; len: 15; CDR3aa: CASRPDRFYGNTIYF; CDR3nt: TGTGCCAGCAGGCCGGACAGGTTTTATGGAAACACCATATATTTT
d_gene: NA; abundance: NA; v_gene: TRBV2; j_gene: TRBJ1-1; len: 15; CDR3aa: CASSEVGHWNTEAFF; CDR3nt: TGTGCCAGCAGTGAAGTGGGACATTGGAACACTGAAGCTTTCTTT
d_gene: NA; abundance: NA; v_gene: TRBV19; j_gene: TRBJ1-4; len: 18; CDR3aa: CASSVLNPTRWGNEKLFF; CDR3nt: TGTGCCAGTAGTGTCCTCAACCCCACCCGCTGGGGTAATGAAAAACTGTTTTTT
d_gene: TRBD2; abundance: NA; v_gene: TRBV28; j_gene: TRBJ2-7; len: 15; CDR3aa: CASSALAGFSYEQYF; CDR3nt: TGTGCCAGCAGTGCACTAGCGGGGTTCTCCTACGAGCAGTACTTC
d_gene: NA; abundance: NA; v_gene: TRBV14; j_gene: TRBJ1-4; len: 15; CDR3aa: CASSPRVATNEKLFF; CDR3nt: TGTGCCAGCAGCCCTCGGGTGGCAACTAATGAAAAACTGTTTTTT
d_gene: NA; abundance: NA; v_gene: TRBV7-6; j_gene: TRBJ1-2; len: 16; CDR3aa: CASSSITGPEPYGYTF; CDR3nt: TGTGCCAGCAGCTCAATCACAGGGCCCGAACCCTATGGCTACACCTTC
d_gene: TRBD1; abundance: NA; v_gene: TRBV2; j_gene: TRBJ2-7; len: 13; CDR3aa: CASRGQGKGEQYF; CDR3nt: TGTGCCAGCAGGGGACAGGGGAAGGGCGAGCAGTACTTC
d_gene: NA; abundance: NA; v_gene: TRBV7-9; j_gene: TRBJ1-1; len: 11; CDR3aa: CASGGEPEAFF; CDR3nt: TGTGCCAGCGGAGGGGAACCTGAAGCTTTCTTT
d_gene: TRBD1; abundance: NA; v_gene: TRBV5-1; j_gene: TRBJ2-7; len: 14; CDR3aa: CASSFQGEDYEQYF; CDR3nt: TGCGCCAGCAGCTTTCAGGGGGAAGACTACGAGCAGTACTTC
d_gene: NA; abundance: NA; v_gene: TRBV27; j_gene: TRBJ2-5; len: 16; CDR3aa: CASRPDPGRGAETQYF; CDR3nt: TGTGCCAGCAGACCTGACCCCGGAAGGGGGGCGGAGACCCAGTACTTC
d_gene: TRBD2; abundance: NA; v_gene: TRBV5-1; j_gene: TRBJ2-5; len: 14; CDR3aa: CASSVPSGGETQYF; CDR3nt: TGCGCCAGCAGCGTCCCTAGCGGGGGAGAGACCCAGTACTTC
d_gene: NA; abundance: NA; v_gene: TRBV7-9; j_gene: TRBJ1-1; len: 14; CDR3aa: CATTLAGENTEAFF; CDR3nt: TGTGCCACTACCCTAGCAGGGGAGAACACTGAAGCTTTCTTT
d_gene: NA; abundance: NA; v_gene: TRBV5-6; j_gene: TRBJ1-2; len: 12; CDR3aa: CASSFTENGYTF; CDR3nt: TGTGCCAGCAGCTTTACAGAGAATGGCTACACCTTC
d_gene: NA; abundance: NA; v_gene: TRBV27; j_gene: TRBJ2-7; len: 11; CDR3aa: CASKQRGEQYF; CDR3nt: TGTGCCAGTAAACAAAGGGGCGAGCAGTACTTC
d_gene: NA; abundance: once; v_gene: TRBV5-1; j_gene: TRBJ2-1; len: 15; CDR3aa: CASSPDTANYNEQFF; CDR3nt: TGCGCCAGCAGCCCAGACACTGCCAATTACAATGAGCAGTTCTTC
d_gene: NA; abundance: NA; v_gene: TRBV20-1; j_gene: TRBJ2-1; len: 11; CDR3aa: CSARTVHEQFF; CDR3nt: TGCAGTGCAAGGACTGTTCATGAGCAGTTCTTC
d_gene: TRBD1; abundance: NA; v_gene: TRBV4-1; j_gene: TRBJ2-5; len: 17; CDR3aa: CASSRAPRDRAGETQYF; CDR3nt: TGCGCCAGCAGCCGTGCCCCCCGGGACAGGGCTGGGGAGACCCAGTACTTC
d_gene: TRBD2; abundance: NA; v_gene: TRBV5-4; j_gene: TRBJ2-3; len: 15; CDR3aa: CASSRPGGGLGTQYF; CDR3nt: TGTGCCAGCAGCCGCCCGGGGGGGGGTTTGGGTACGCAGTATTTT
d_gene: NA; abundance: NA; v_gene: TRBV6-4; j_gene: TRBJ1-5; len: 13; CDR3aa: CASSGGGNQPQHF; CDR3nt: TGTGCCAGCAGTGGGGGGGGCAATCAGCCCCAGCATTTT
d_gene: NA; abundance: NA; v_gene: TRBV5-4; j_gene: TRBJ1-5; len: 13; CDR3aa: CASSLAGNQPQHF; CDR3nt: TGTGCCAGCAGCTTGGCCGGTAATCAGCCCCAGCATTTT
d_gene: NA; abundance: NA; v_gene: TRBV5-1; j_gene: TRBJ2-5; len: 15; CDR3aa: CASSAAGQLQETQYF; CDR3nt: TGCGCCAGCAGTGCCGCGGGACAGCTCCAAGAGACCCAGTACTTC
d_gene: NA; abundance: NA; v_gene: TRBV18; j_gene: TRBJ1-1; len: 13; CDR3aa: CASSLTGNTEAFF; CDR3nt: TGTGCCAGCTCGTTGACAGGGAACACTGAAGCTTTCTTT